Described below is a single TCR beta chain sequence and its context. This specimen belongs to a study of blood T cell repertoires in COVID-19. Overall study: Whether acute or convalescent, the COVID-19 samples came from the United States, Italy and Spain. Sources were T cells, B-cell-depleted T cells, or PBMCs; the material itself was cDNA or gDNA.

Authors' data handling: Researchers report that nucleated cell counts were estimated from reference gene primer amplification. Using immunoSEQ multiplex PCR, the repertoire was profiled, and TCRdb retains in-frame clones only, with some absent. V, J and clone size were drawn from that table, and D and trimming were deduced from the DNA. The sample shows about 340,000 clones, about 88% of them seen only once. The receptor's source is a woman aged 55-70 years with COVID-19, enrolled during active disease. The material sequenced was peripheral blood.

Here the CDR3 reads CASSLMRGRGNEKLFF. Here the CDR3 DNA reads TGTGCCAGCAGCTTGATGCGTGGCAGGGGGAATGAAAAACTGTTTTTT. The chain has TRBV5-6 and TRBJ1-4; 7 bases are a match to TRBD1. Looked up from germline, CDR1 is SGHDT and CDR2 is YYEEEE. This CDR3 region has 16 residues. V shed 1 base and J 5 bases; nucleotides not matched to a gene: 8.